This T cell receptor beta chain was sequenced in a study of cytomegalovirus exposure and HLA in healthy donors. Findings of the study overall: Common viral pathogens seemed, in a later analysis, to connect with several of the most significant clusters. Earlier analysis yielded a pattern in which most TCR beta V segments were productive about 87% or about 30% of the time. When a later analysis compared HLA-associated TCR beta chains with equally common others, the HLA-associated chains turned out to be more clonally expanded and to have lower generation probabilities. The study recorded 150 to 200 TCR beta chains that were cytomegalovirus-associated.

About this clone: Its specificity is unknown.

The PCR contained 60 Vbeta and 13 Jbeta primers. The method was immunoSEQ multiplex PCR; TCRdb's version includes in-frame clones alone and lacks a portion of them. Of about 160,000 clones listed, approximately 84% are singletons. This CDR3 is 15 amino acids long. Between the trimmed V and J ends, which lost 0 bases and 4 bases, there was a span of 13 bases. Germline CDR1 reads SGDLS; CDR2 reads YYNGEE. The specimen was PBMCs. This TCR was sampled from a man aged 50 or older in good health and CMV-seropositive. The chain combines TRBV9 with TRBJ2-5; maybe TRBD2 (6 bases). CDR3 residues: CASSVDGLWGETQYF. DNA of the CDR3: TGTGCCAGCAGCGTAGACGGACTATGGGGAGAGACCCAGTACTTC.